The 19 T cell receptor beta chains reported below all come from one sample, sequenced in a study of beta chain features in type 1 diabetes. Points from the study as a whole: When Type 1 diabetes patients were examined, their TCRB CDR3s proved moderately but significantly shorter in all four CD4+ subsets.

Their antigen targets remain unknown. Expressed TCRB transcripts were sequenced because the isolated RNA had all been reverse transcribed beforehand. Method: immunoSEQ multiplex PCR; TCRdb's copy keeps in-frame clones and lacks some. This table holds about 240,000 clones, about 15% found once. The sequenced sample was naive CD4+ T cells from blood. The receptors originated from a man between 25 and 39 years old with type 1 diabetes.

This rearrangement joins TRBV5-1 to TRBJ1-2; D is perhaps TRBD1 (6 bases). V was clipped by 0 bases and J by 2 bases, with 8 bases between them. The length of the CDR3 is 14 residues. Germline CDR1 reads SGHRS; CDR2 reads YFSETQ. The CDR3 region is CASSLGQGNYGYTF. The CDR3 DNA reads TGCGCCAGCAGCTTGGGGCAGGGGAACTATGGCTACACCTTC.

The V and J genes are TRBV7-2 and TRBJ2-4, with TRBD2 as a possible D gene (6 bases). The V end lost 1 base, the J end lost 3 bases, and 16 bases lay between the germline ends. Germline lookup yields CDR1 SGHTA and CDR2 FQGNSA. The CDR3 spans 17 residues. The DNA for the CDR3 is TGTGCCAGCAGCTTAGTAGGTGCGGGATTGGGCAAAAACATTCAGTACTTC. As protein: CASSLVGAGLGKNIQYF.

V gene TRBV9 combines with J gene TRBJ2-1; D call uncertain. This CDR3 is 13 amino acids long. V was shortened by 1 base and J by 6 bases, with 8 bases between the two germline ends. CDR1 and CDR2 (germline): SGDLS, YYNGEE. CDR3 loop: CASSVRSLNEQFF. CDR3 nucleotide sequence: TGTGCCAGCAGCGTAAGGAGTCTCAATGAGCAGTTCTTC.

This rearrangement joins TRBV19 to TRBJ1-2; 8 positions agree with TRBD1. Germline V gene data show CDR1 as LNHDA and CDR2 as SQIVND (reference sequence). This CDR3 spans 13 amino acids. Trimming took 7 bases from V and 6 from J; bases not matched to a gene: 7. CDR3 region: CASTGQGADGYTF. DNA of the CDR3: TGTGCCAGTACGGGCCAGGGGGCTGATGGCTACACCTTC.

This chain links TRBV9 with TRBJ2-1; 11 bases agree with TRBD2. The germline V gene has CDR1 SGDLS and CDR2 YYNGEE. This CDR3 spans 15 amino acids. V lost 4 bases to trimming and J lost 7 bases; unmatched junction nucleotides: 7. CDR3 region: CASSPGLAEGNEQFF. The CDR3, as DNA: TGTGCCAGCAGCCCGGGACTAGCGGAGGGGAATGAGCAGTTCTTC.

The chain links TRBV5-1 to TRBJ2-7, with 8 bases identical to TRBD2. Germline CDR1 and CDR2: SGHRS and YFSETQ. V was clipped by 4 bases and J by 1 base; unmatched bases: 10. The CDR3 consists of 16 residues. The chain's CDR3 is CASSQGPGLGSYEQYF. The CDR3 nucleotides read TGCGCCAGCAGCCAGGGGCCGGGACTAGGGTCCTACGAGCAGTACTTC.

This chain links TRBV9 with TRBJ1-3; D is uncertain. Trimming stripped 3 bases from V and 2 bases from J, with 21 bases between. Germline CDR1 reads SGDLS; CDR2 reads YYNGEE. CDR3 size: 18 residues. CDR3 DNA sequence: TGTGCCAGCAGCGCCGGGTCTTTGGCCGGAGTAACTGGAAACACCATATATTTT. As protein: CASSAGSLAGVTGNTIYF.

This clone was detected only a few times. This chain uses TRBV19 with TRBJ1-5; D is perhaps TRBD1 (6 bases). V was trimmed by 8 bases and J by 7 bases, leaving 15 bases between them. CDR3 size: 13 residues. The germline V gene encodes CDR1 LNHDA and CDR2 SQIVND (reference sequence). In DNA, the CDR3 is TGTGCCAGTCGGGCAGGGGTTAACCAGCCCCAGCATTTT. Its protein product is CASRAGVNQPQHF. Based on the CDR3 plus reference TRBV19 and TRBJ1-5, the full variable domain is DGGITQSPKYLFRKEGQNVTLSCEQNLNHDAMYWYRQDPGQGLRLIYYSQIVNDFQKGDIAEGYSVSREKKESFPLTVTSAQKNPTAFYLCASRAGVNQPQHFGDGTRLSIL.

This chain connects TRBV6-4 to TRBJ1-5, with D unclear. The CDR3 covers 14 residues. Deletions cut 4 bases from V and 7 bases from J, with 14 bases between. The germline V gene has CDR1 MRHNA and CDR2 SNTAGT. The CDR3 reads CASSGGRECQPQHF. The CDR3 DNA is TGTGCCAGCAGTGGAGGGAGGGAATGCCAGCCCCAGCATTTT.

The chain recombines TRBV5-1 with TRBJ2-2; weak D call: TRBD2 (6 bases). The CDR3 is 15 amino acids. The ends were cut back, 2 bases at V and 1 base at J, with 9 bases in the middle. CDR1 is SGHRS and CDR2 is YFSETQ in the germline V gene. The CDR3 loop reads CASSFGGQNTGELFF. The CDR3 DNA reads as TGCGCCAGCAGCTTCGGAGGGCAGAACACCGGGGAGCTGTTTTTT.

The table lists this clone with a few counts. The chain carries TRBV18 and TRBJ2-2, with 9 bases that match TRBD2. The CDR3 spans 16 residues. Germline assignment: CDR1 KGHSH and CDR2 LQKENI. V was clipped by 1 base and J by 2 bases; unmatched bases: 2. CDR3 nucleotide sequence: TGTGCCAGCTCACCACGACTAGCGGAAAACACCGGGGAGCTGTTTTTT. This encodes CASSPRLAENTGELFF.

The V gene is TRBV11-2, the J gene TRBJ2-7, with a weak D call TRBD1 (6 bases). The V end was cut by 4 bases, the J end by 3 bases, with 16 bases between. The CDR3 runs 15 residues. Germline CDR1 and CDR2: SGHAT and FQNNGV. DNA for the CDR3: TGTGCCAGCAGCTCGGACAGCCAAAGGGGCTACGAGCAGTACTTC. Protein sequence: CASSSDSQRGYEQYF. Based on the CDR3 plus reference TRBV11-2 and TRBJ2-7, the full variable domain is EAGVAQSPRYKIIEKRQSVAFWCNPISGHATLYWYQQILGQGPKLLIQFQNNGVVDDSQLPKDRFSAERLKGVDSTLKIQPAKLEDSAVYLCASSSDSQRGYEQYFGPGTRLTVT.

The chain combines TRBV9 with TRBJ2-2, with TRBD2 matching 10 bases. The CDR3 runs 16 residues. CDR1 is SGDLS, CDR2 YYNGEE, per germline. V lost 4 bases, J lost 5 bases, and 8 bases stayed unmatched. The CDR3 loop is CASSTPSGGLTGELFF. The CDR3 coding sequence is TGTGCCAGCAGCACCCCTAGCGGGGGTTTGACCGGGGAGCTGTTTTTT.

The rearrangement uses TRBV6-1 and TRBJ1-6, with D perhaps matching TRBD1 (6 bases). Germline loops: CDR1 MNHNS, CDR2 SASEGT. The CDR3 loop spans 13 amino acids. V gave up 4 bases and J gave up 8 bases, with 9 bases separating them. CDR3 bases: TGTGCCAGCAGTGCCCGACAGGATTCACCCCTCCACTTT. Its protein product is CASSARQDSPLHF.

Only a few counts were recorded for this clone. The chain has TRBV5-1 and TRBJ2-5; D is unclear. With 6 bases removed from V and 2 bases from J, the gap between germline ends came to 5 bases. CDR3 length equals 11 residues. Germline CDR1 SGHRS, CDR2 YFSETQ. This CDR3 is CASTVQETQYF. As DNA, the CDR3 is TGCGCCAGCACGGTACAAGAGACCCAGTACTTC.

The V and J genes are TRBV30 and TRBJ2-1; 7 bases line up with TRBD2. Unmatched junction bases numbered 5, after V lost 2 bases and J lost 4 bases. The CDR3 covers 14 residues. Germline assignment: CDR1 GTSNPN and CDR2 SVGIG (reference sequence). CDR3 in amino acids: CAWSRGEEYNEQFF. DNA of the CDR3: TGTGCCTGGAGTCGGGGGGAAGAATACAATGAGCAGTTCTTC.

J is TRBJ1-2 and V is TRBV2, with TRBD1 matching over 9 bases. CDR1 and CDR2 from the germline V gene are SNHLY and FYNNEI. This CDR3 has 13 residues. V shed 4 bases and J 8 bases; nucleotides not matched to a gene: 5. This chain's CDR3 is CASSGTGVVGYTF. The CDR3 DNA is TGTGCCAGCAGTGGGACAGGGGTGGTCGGCTACACCTTC.

As to this clone: Additional DNA sequences in this sample encode the identical CDR3. The chain joins TRBV5-1 to TRBJ1-1; 7 nucleotides agree with TRBD1. The trim removed 0 bases at V and 1 base at J, leaving 0 bases unmatched. Per the germline V gene, CDR1 is SGHRS and CDR2 is YFSETQ. This CDR3 region has 14 residues. CDR3 nucleotides: TGCGCCAGCAGCTTGGGGACAGGGAACACTGAAGCTTTCTTT. This translates into CASSLGTGNTEAFF.

The gene calls are TRBV14 and TRBJ2-5, with D unclear. V lost 6 bases and J 2 bases, leaving 10 bases between the germline ends. CDR1 and CDR2 from the germline V gene are SGHDN and FVKESK. The CDR3 covers 13 residues. The CDR3: CASRSSPQETQYF. In DNA, the CDR3 is TGTGCCAGCAGGAGTTCCCCGCAAGAGACCCAGTACTTC.